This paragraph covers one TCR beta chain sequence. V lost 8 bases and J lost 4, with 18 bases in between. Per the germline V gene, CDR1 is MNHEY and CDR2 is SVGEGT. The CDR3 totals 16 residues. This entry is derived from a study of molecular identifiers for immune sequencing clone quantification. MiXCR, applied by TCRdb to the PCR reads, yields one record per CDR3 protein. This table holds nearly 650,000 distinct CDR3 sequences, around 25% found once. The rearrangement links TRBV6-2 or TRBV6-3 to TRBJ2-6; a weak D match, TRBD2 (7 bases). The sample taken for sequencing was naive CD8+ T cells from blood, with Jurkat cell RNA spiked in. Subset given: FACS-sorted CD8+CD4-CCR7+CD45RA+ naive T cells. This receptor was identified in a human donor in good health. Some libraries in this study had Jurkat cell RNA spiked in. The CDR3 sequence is CASGGAGNQGANVLTF. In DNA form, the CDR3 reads TGTGCCAGCGGGGGGGCAGGGAATCAAGGGGCCAACGTCCTGACTTTC.